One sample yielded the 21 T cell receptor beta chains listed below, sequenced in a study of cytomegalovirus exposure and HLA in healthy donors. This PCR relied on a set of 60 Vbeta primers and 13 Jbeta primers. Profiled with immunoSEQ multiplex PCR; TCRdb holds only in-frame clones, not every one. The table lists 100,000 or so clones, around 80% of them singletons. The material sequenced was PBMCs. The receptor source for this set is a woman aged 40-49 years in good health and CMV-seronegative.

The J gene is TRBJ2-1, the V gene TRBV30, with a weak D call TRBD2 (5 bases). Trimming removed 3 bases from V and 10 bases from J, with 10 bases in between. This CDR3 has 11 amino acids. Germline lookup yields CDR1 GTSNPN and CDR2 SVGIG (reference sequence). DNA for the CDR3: TGTGCCTGGAGGCGCGGGCTGGAGCAGTTCTTC. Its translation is CAWRRGLEQFF.

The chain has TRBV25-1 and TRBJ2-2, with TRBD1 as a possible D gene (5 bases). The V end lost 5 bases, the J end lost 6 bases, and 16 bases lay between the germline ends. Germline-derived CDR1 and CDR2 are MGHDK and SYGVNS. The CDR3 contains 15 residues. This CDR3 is CASSRTGFISGELFF. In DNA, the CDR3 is TGTGCCAGCAGTAGAACAGGTTTCATCTCCGGGGAGCTGTTTTTT.

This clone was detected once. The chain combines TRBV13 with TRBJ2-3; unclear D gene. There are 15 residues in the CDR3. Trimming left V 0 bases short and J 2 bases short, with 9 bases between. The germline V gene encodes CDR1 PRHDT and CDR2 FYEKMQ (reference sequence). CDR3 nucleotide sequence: TGTGCCAGCAGCTTAGGACAGCCAAACACAGATACGCAGTATTTT. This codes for CASSLGQPNTDTQYF.

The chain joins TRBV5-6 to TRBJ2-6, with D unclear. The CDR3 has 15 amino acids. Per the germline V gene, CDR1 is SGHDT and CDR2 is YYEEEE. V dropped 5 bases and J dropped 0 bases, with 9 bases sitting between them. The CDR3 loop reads CASRYSFSGANVLTF. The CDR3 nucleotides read TGTGCCAGCAGATACAGCTTCTCTGGGGCCAACGTCCTGACTTTC.

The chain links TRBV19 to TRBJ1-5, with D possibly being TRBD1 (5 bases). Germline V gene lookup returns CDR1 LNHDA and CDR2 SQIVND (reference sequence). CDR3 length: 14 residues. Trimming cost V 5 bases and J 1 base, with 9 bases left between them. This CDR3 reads CASSLAGSNQPQHF. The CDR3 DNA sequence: TGTGCCAGTAGTCTTGCAGGGAGCAATCAGCCCCAGCATTTT.

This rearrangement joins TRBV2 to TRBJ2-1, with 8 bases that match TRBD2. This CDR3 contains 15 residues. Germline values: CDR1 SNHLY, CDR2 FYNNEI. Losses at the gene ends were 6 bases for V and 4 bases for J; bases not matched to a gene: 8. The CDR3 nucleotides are TGTGCCAGCAGACCCCTGGCGGGGGGTTACAATGAGCAGTTCTTC. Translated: CASRPLAGGYNEQFF.

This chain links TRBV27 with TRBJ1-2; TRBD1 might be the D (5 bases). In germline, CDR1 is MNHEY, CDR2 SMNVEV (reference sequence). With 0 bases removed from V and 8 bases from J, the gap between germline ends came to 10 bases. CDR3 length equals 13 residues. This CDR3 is CASSLSAGRGYTF. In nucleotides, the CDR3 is TGTGCCAGCAGTTTATCGGCAGGGCGCGGCTACACCTTC.

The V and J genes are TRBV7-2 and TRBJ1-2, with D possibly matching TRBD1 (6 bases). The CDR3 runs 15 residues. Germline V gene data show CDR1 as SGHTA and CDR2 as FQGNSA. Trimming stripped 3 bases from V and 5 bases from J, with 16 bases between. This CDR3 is CASSLGGLWRYGYTF. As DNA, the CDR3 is TGTGCCAGCAGCTTGGGGGGGCTTTGGAGGTATGGCTACACCTTC.

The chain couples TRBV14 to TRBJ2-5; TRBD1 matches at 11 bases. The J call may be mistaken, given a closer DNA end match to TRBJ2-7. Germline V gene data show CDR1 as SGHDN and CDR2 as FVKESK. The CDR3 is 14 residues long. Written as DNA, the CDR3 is TGTGCCAGCAGCCAAGAGGGACAGGGGGACGAGCAGTACTTC. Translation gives CASSQEGQGDEQYF.

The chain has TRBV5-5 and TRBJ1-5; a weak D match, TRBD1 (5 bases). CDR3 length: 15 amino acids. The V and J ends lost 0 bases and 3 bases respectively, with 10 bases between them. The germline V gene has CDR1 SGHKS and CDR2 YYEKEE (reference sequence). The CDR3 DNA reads TGTGCCAGCAGCTTGGTCGGGGGTTCCAATCAGCCCCAGCATTTT. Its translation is CASSLVGGSNQPQHF.

CDR3 residues: CASSLYGDKSSYEQYF. Here the CDR3 DNA reads TGTGCCAGCAGCTTATATGGGGACAAGAGCTCCTACGAGCAGTACTTC. V is TRBV7-9 and J is TRBJ2-7, with D possibly matching TRBD1 (6 bases). V was cut by 2 bases and J by 0 bases, with 14 bases left in between. The germline gives CDR1 SEHNR, CDR2 FQNEAQ (reference sequence). CDR3 length: 16 residues.

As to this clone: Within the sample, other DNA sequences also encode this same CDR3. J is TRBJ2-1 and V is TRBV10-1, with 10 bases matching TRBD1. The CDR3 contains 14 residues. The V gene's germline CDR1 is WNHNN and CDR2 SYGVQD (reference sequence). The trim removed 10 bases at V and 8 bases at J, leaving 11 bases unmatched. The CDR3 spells CATRPGQGTDEQFF. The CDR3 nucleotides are TGCGCCACCAGACCGGGACAGGGGACCGATGAGCAGTTCTTC.

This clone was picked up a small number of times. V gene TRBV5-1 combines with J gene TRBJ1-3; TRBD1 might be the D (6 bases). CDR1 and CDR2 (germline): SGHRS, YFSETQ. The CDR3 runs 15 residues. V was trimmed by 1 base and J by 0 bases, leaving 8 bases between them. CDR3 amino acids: CASSLRGGSGNTIYF. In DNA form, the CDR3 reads TGCGCCAGCAGCTTGCGAGGGGGCTCTGGAAACACCATATATTTT.

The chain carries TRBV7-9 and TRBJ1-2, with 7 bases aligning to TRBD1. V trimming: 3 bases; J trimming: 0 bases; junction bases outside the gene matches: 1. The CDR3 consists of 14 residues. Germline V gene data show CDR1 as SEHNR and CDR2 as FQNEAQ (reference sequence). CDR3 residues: CASSFGQANYGYTF. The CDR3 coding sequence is TGTGCCAGCAGCTTTGGACAGGCTAACTATGGCTACACCTTC.

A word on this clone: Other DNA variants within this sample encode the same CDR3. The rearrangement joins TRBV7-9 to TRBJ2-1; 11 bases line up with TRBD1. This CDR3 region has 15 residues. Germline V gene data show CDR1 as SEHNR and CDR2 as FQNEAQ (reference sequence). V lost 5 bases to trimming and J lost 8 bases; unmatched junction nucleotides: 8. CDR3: CASSLGTGGWDEQFF. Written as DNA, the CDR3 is TGTGCCAGCAGCCTTGGGACAGGGGGTTGGGATGAGCAGTTCTTC.

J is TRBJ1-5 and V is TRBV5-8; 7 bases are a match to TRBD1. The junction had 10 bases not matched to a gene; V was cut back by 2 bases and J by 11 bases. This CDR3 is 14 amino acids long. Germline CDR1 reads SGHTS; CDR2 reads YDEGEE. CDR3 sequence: CASSLGQDQSAQHF. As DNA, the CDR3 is TGTGCCAGCAGCTTAGGACAGGATCAATCAGCCCAGCATTTT.

The chain's CDR3 is CAWSAGLAGGQETQYF. Here the CDR3 DNA reads TGTGCCTGGAGTGCCGGACTAGCGGGGGGGCAAGAGACCCAGTACTTC. The genes are TRBV30 and TRBJ2-5, with 15 bases identical to TRBD2. V lost 1 base to trimming and J lost 2 bases; unmatched junction nucleotides: 2. The CDR3 loop spans 16 amino acids. CDR1 and CDR2 from the germline V gene are GTSNPN and SVGIG (reference sequence).

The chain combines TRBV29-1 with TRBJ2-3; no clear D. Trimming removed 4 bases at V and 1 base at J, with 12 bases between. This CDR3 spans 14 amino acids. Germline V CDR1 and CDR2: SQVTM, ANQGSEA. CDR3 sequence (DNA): TGCAGCGTTGTACAGACCCTCGGCACAGATACGCAGTATTTT. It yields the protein CSVVQTLGTDTQYF.

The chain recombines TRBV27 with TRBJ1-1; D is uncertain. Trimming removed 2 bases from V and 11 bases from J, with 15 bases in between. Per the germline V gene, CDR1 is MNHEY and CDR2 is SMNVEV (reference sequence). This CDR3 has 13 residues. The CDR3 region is CASSLAGGPRAFF. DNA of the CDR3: TGTGCCAGCAGTTTAGCGGGCGGTCCCCGGGCTTTCTTT.

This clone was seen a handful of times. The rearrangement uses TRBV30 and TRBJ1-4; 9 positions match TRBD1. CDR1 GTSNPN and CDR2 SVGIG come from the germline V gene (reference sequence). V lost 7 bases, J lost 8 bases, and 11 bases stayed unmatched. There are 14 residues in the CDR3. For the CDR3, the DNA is TGTGCCTCGGCCAGACAGGGGGTCCGAGAAAAACTGTTTTTT. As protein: CASARQGVREKLFF.

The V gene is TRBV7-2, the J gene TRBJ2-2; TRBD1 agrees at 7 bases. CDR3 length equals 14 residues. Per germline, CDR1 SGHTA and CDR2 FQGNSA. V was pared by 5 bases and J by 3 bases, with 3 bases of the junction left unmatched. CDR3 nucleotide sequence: TGTGCCAGCAGCCGGGACAGATACACCGGGGAGCTGTTTTTT. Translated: CASSRDRYTGELFF. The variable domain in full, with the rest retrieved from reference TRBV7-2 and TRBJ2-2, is GAGVSQSPSNKVTEKGKDVELRCDPISGHTALYWYRQSLGQGLEFLIYFQGNSAPDKSGLPSDRFSAERTGGSVSTLTIQRTQQEDSAVYLCASSRDRYTGELFFGEGSRLTVL.